A single sample gave rise to the 2 T cell receptor beta chains below, sequenced in a study of T cells after yellow fever vaccination. TCRdb used MiXCR to reprocess the 5' RACE reads, holding one entry per CDR3 protein. Of 240,000 or so distinct CDR3 sequences listed, 6.9% are singletons. The sample in question was CD4+ T cells sorted from PBMCs, obtained 15 days after the yellow fever booster vaccination. All receptors come from a man younger than 40 who received the YFV17D yellow fever vaccine.

V usage is TRBV19 and J usage is TRBJ2-1; TRBD2 matches at 7 bases. The V and J ends lost 10 bases and 7 bases, in that order; junction bases with no gene match: 7. The CDR3 is made up of 12 amino acids. In germline, CDR1 is LNHDA, CDR2 SQIVND (reference sequence). This CDR3 is CATGLDTNEQFF. CDR3 DNA: TGTGCCACCGGACTAGACACGAATGAGCAGTTCTTC.

This clonotype has just a few counts. The chain combines TRBV7-9 with TRBJ1-4; no clear D gene. V shed 8 bases and J shed 7 bases, with 14 bases lying between them. The CDR3 has 13 amino acids. From germline, CDR1 is SEHNR and CDR2 FQNEAQ (reference sequence). The CDR3 here is CASERSSGEKLFF. The CDR3 bases are TGTGCCAGCGAACGATCTTCGGGTGAAAAACTGTTTTTT.